This TCR beta chain was captured in a study of Ad26.COV2.S vaccination and SARS-CoV-2 variants. Study-level results: Similar non-spike TCR breadth was observed in recipients of vaccine and of placebo. The placebo group had lower spike-specific TCR breadth than the vaccine recipients did.

Concerning this clone itself: The antigen is undetermined.

V trimming: 5 bases; J trimming: 6 bases; junction bases outside the gene matches: 7. CDR3 length: 14 amino acids. Per germline, CDR1 MDHEN and CDR2 SYDVKM. Assay: immunoSEQ multiplex PCR; the TCRdb copy retains only in-frame clones and omits some. The sample consists of about 480,000 clones, around 88% of them appearing once. Indicated treatment: roughly 18 received Ad26.COV2.S at low or high dose, single or two shots; about 5 received placebo; per-sample allocation not given. The investigators took samples on day 63 after the first vaccine or placebo injection. The source of this sequence is a person aged 18 to 65 who received the Ad26.COV2.S COVID-19 vaccine or a placebo. V is TRBV28 and J is TRBJ1-3; 7 nucleotides agree with TRBD1. Sequenced material: peripheral blood, taken in a trial of Ad26.COV2.S vaccine versus placebo. CDR3 loop: CASSLRGIENTIYF. CDR3 nucleotides: TGTGCCAGCAGTCTCAGGGGGATCGAAAACACCATATATTTT. Based on the CDR3 plus reference TRBV28 and TRBJ1-3, the full variable domain is DVKVTQSSRYLVKRTGEKVFLECVQDMDHENMFWYRQDPGLGLRLIYFSYDVKMKEKGDIPEGYSVSREKKERFSLILESASTNQTSMYLCASSLRGIENTIYFGEGSWLTVV.